This is a list of T cell receptor beta chains from one sample in a study of T cell repertoires in cytomegalovirus infection. No antigens are known for them. One entry per CDR3 protein results from TCRdb running MiXCR on the reads. The table lists about 310,000 distinct CDR3 sequences, 25% of them singletons. The specimen was cultured PBMCs, collected from culture after CMV antigen stimulation. The receptors come from a human donor in good health (CMV status not recorded). Some clones in this sample may be carry-over from other donors' samples. Both conserved end residues are part of each CDR3. Fields, in order: CDR3 protein, CDR3 DNA, V gene, clone size, D gene, CDR3 length, J gene. A D gene is named only where the DNA matches it firmly. Clone size is shown for a subset of rows, as once, few, many or a class of expanded clone.

CASSLTGDQETQYF | TGTGCCAGCAGTTTGACAGGGGATCAGGAGACCCAGTACTTC | TRBV12-3/TRBV12-4 | - | TRBD1 | 14 | TRBJ2-5
CASSHNNQPQHF | TGTGCCAGCTCTCACAACAATCAGCCCCAGCATTTT | TRBV18 | - | - | 12 | TRBJ1-5
CASSRTSGMLNEQFF | TGTGCCAGCAGCAGGACTAGCGGGATGCTCAATGAGCAGTTCTTC | TRBV7-3 | - | TRBD2 | 15 | TRBJ2-1
CASSYEREMYNEQFF | TGTGCCAGCAGTTACGAGCGGGAGATGTACAATGAGCAGTTCTTC | TRBV6-5 | few | TRBD2 | 15 | TRBJ2-1
CASSGLDRGPTDTQYF | TGTGCCAGCAGCGGCCTTGACCGGGGGCCCACAGATACGCAGTATTTT | TRBV11-2 | - | - | 16 | TRBJ2-3
CASSIAGRHEQYF | TGTGCCAGTAGTATCGCAGGGCGTCACGAGCAGTACTTC | TRBV19 | - | - | 13 | TRBJ2-7
CASSQGQGASTDTQYF | TGCGCCAGCAGCCAAGGGCAGGGGGCTAGCACAGATACGCAGTATTTT | TRBV4-3 | - | TRBD1 | 16 | TRBJ2-3
CASSSRRENTGELFF | TGTGCCAGCAGCTCCAGGCGGGAGAACACCGGGGAGCTGTTTTTT | TRBV7-3 | many | - | 15 | TRBJ2-2
CASGLAPYGNQPQHF | TGTGCTAGTGGTTTGGCCCCTTACGGCAATCAGCCCCAGCATTTT | TRBV12-5 | - | - | 15 | TRBJ1-5
CASSSTSNFNYEQYF | TGTGCCAGCAGCTCAACCAGCAATTTCAACTACGAGCAGTACTTC | TRBV7-8 | many | - | 15 | TRBJ2-7
CASMGQAQSPLHF | TGTGCCAGCATGGGACAAGCCCAGTCACCCCTCCACTTT | TRBV25-1 | - | - | 13 | TRBJ1-6
CASSYVRWDTEAFF | TGTGCCAGCAGTTACGTCAGATGGGACACTGAAGCTTTCTTT | TRBV6-2/TRBV6-3 | - | - | 14 | TRBJ1-1
CARGRVSQVDTQYF | TGTGCCAGGGGGAGGGTGTCCCAGGTAGATACGCAGTATTTT | TRBV19 | few | TRBD2 | 14 | TRBJ2-3
CASSLTRGAANYGYTF | TGTGCCAGCAGTTTAACCCGGGGAGCAGCTAACTATGGCTACACCTTC | TRBV27 | - | - | 16 | TRBJ1-2
CASSARDINTEAFF | TGTGCCAGCTCAGCGCGGGACATAAACACTGAAGCTTTCTTT | TRBV18 | few | - | 14 | TRBJ1-1
CASSLSQNQPQHF | TGTGCCAGCAGCTTGAGCCAAAATCAGCCCCAGCATTTT | TRBV7-2 | many | - | 13 | TRBJ1-5
CASSLDSGVWNTEAFF | TGTGCCAGCAGCTTAGATTCCGGGGTGTGGAACACTGAAGCTTTCTTT | TRBV11-2 | few | - | 16 | TRBJ1-1
CASSLDVGTGQPQHF | TGTGCCAGCAGCTTAGACGTCGGGACGGGGCAGCCCCAGCATTTT | TRBV7-9 | few | - | 15 | TRBJ1-5
CASSYLRGQGLAKNIQYF | TGTGCCAGCAGCTACCTAAGGGGACAGGGGCTAGCCAAAAACATTCAGTACTTC | TRBV7-2 | few | TRBD1 | 18 | TRBJ2-4
CASSHPPWREGQNTQYF | TGTGCCAGCAGCCACCCCCCGTGGAGGGAGGGCCAGAATACGCAGTATTTT | TRBV6-2/TRBV6-3 | - | TRBD2 | 17 | TRBJ2-3
CASSSNHRYNEQFF | TGTGCCAGCAGTTCCAACCACCGTTACAATGAGCAGTTCTTC | TRBV28 | many | - | 14 | TRBJ2-1
CASSQVASGYNEQFF | TGCGCCAGCAGCCAAGTAGCTAGCGGCTACAATGAGCAGTTCTTC | TRBV4-3 | many | TRBD2 | 15 | TRBJ2-1
CASSPRQGPPYEQYF | TGTGCCAGCAGCCCAAGACAGGGACCTCCTTACGAGCAGTACTTC | TRBV7-2 | many | TRBD1 | 15 | TRBJ2-7
CASSLAAGVPDTQYF | TGTGCCAGCAGCTTAGCAGCGGGAGTCCCAGATACGCAGTATTTT | TRBV7-2 | few | TRBD2 | 15 | TRBJ2-3
CASSLLGEADIGTQYF | TGTGCCAGCAGCTTACTTGGGGAGGCGGACATAGGGACCCAGTACTTC | TRBV7-2 | many | - | 16 | TRBJ2-5
CASSFTAGGREQFF | TGTGCCAGCAGTTTCACCGCGGGAGGACGTGAGCAGTTCTTC | TRBV12-3/TRBV12-4 | many | TRBD2 | 14 | TRBJ2-1
CASSNAGGRNTEAFF | TGTGCCAGTTCGAACGCCGGGGGAAGGAACACTGAAGCTTTCTTT | TRBV19 | few | - | 15 | TRBJ1-1
CASSFPSAGQETQYF | TGTGCCAGCAGCTTCCCTAGCGCTGGCCAAGAGACCCAGTACTTC | TRBV7-9 | - | - | 15 | TRBJ2-5
CSVRIKGVTGELFF | TGCAGCGTTAGGATAAAGGGAGTCACCGGGGAGCTGTTTTTT | TRBV29-1 | - | - | 14 | TRBJ2-2
CASSPFGQGTNQPQHF | TGTGCCAGCAGCCCGTTCGGACAGGGGACGAATCAGCCCCAGCATTTT | TRBV16 | once | TRBD1 | 16 | TRBJ1-5
CASSYSGVTTNEKLFF | TGTGCCAGCAGTTACTCGGGAGTTACAACTAATGAAAAACTGTTTTTT | TRBV6-5 | few | - | 16 | TRBJ1-4
CASSADTGTEAFF | TGTGCCAGCAGCGCGGATACGGGTACTGAAGCTTTCTTT | TRBV7-2 | few | - | 13 | TRBJ1-1
CASSTGLMTPNTEAFF | TGTGCCAGTAGTACGGGGCTAATGACCCCGAACACTGAAGCTTTCTTT | TRBV19 | - | - | 16 | TRBJ1-1
CATSREDLTGGHSNQPQHF | TGTGCCACCAGCAGAGAGGACCTTACAGGGGGGCATAGCAATCAGCCCCAGCATTTT | TRBV15 | - | TRBD1 | 19 | TRBJ1-5
CASSPGTGGGTEAFF | TGTGCCAGCAGCCCCGGGACAGGAGGAGGGACTGAAGCTTTCTTT | TRBV28 | few | TRBD1 | 15 | TRBJ1-1